This record concerns one TCR beta chain sequence. RNA amounts of about 0.5 to 1 ug underwent reverse transcription with random hexamers. TCR beta CDR3 was amplified by immunoSEQ multiplex PCR. This amplification extended across 54 Vbeta and 13 Jbeta segments. Each CDR3 protein gets one entry after TCRdb re-called the immunoSEQ multiplex PCR reads with MiXCR. Among 200,000 or so distinct CDR3 sequences listed, approximately 96% were seen once. The T cells that were sequenced for TCR beta were CD8+ and CD4+ cells from blood. It was treatment-naive patients with stable or active relapsing-remitting disease who made up the multiple sclerosis controls. This specimen belongs to a study of CD8 T cells in Susac syndrome. Germline V gene lookup returns CDR1 KGHDR and CDR2 SFDVKD. The CDR3 has 15 residues. V lost 3 bases to trimming and J lost 2 bases, with 12 bases between them.

The sample comprised CD4+ T cells from PBMCs. This clonotype originated in a human donor with multiple sclerosis. This chain uses TRBV24-1 with TRBJ2-5; no reliable D call. The CDR3 spells CATSDPRLGQETQYF. The CDR3 nucleotides read TGTGCCACCAGTGATCCCCGGCTCGGGCAAGAGACCCAGTACTTC.